The 21 T cell receptor beta chains in this list originate from one sample, sequenced in a study of T cells in Graves' hyperthyroidism and ophthalmopathy. TCR beta CDR3 region amplification was performed from RNA transcripts. A set of HTBI primers served as the primers for a first-round RT-PCR of the TCR CDR3. TCRdb reprocessed the multiplex PCR reads via MiXCR and lists one record per CDR3 protein. The table records more than 300,000 distinct CDR3 sequences, approximately 15% of them present only once. The specimen was blood. These receptors were taken from an older woman with Graves' hyperthyroidism.

The table lists this clonotype with a few counts. The chain is built from TRBV20-1 and TRBJ2-1; 7 bases line up with TRBD2. The CDR3 is 15 amino acids. Germline V gene lookup returns CDR1 DFQATT and CDR2 SNEGSKA (reference sequence). With V trimmed by 5 bases and J by 6 bases, 13 bases remained unmatched. The CDR3 DNA follows: TGCAGTGCTCCCCCGGCGGGAGAATTGGGCAATGAGCAGTTCTTC. It codes for CSAPPAGELGNEQFF.

This clonotype was counted many times. The chain has TRBV11-2 and TRBJ1-3; no definite D call. CDR1 SGHAT and CDR2 FQNNGV come from the germline V gene. Between the trimmed V and J ends, which lost 1 base and 4 bases, there was a span of 5 bases. The CDR3 covers 13 residues. The CDR3 nucleotides are TGTGCCAGCAGCTTAGGTCTCGGAAACACCATATATTTT. Its translation is CASSLGLGNTIYF.

This clonotype was seen ten or more times. The chain combines TRBV10-1 with TRBJ2-3, with 12 bases aligning to TRBD2. The CDR3 is 15 amino acids. Germline V CDR1 and CDR2: WNHNN, SYGVQD (reference sequence). V shed 5 bases, J shed 5 bases, and the junction held 5 bases outside the gene matches. CDR3 sequence (DNA): TGCGCCAGCAGTCGGACTAGCGGGAAGGTAGATACGCAGTATTTT. Translation gives CASSRTSGKVDTQYF.

This clonotype was seen many times. The V gene is TRBV10-3, the J gene TRBJ2-7, with D perhaps matching TRBD2 (6 bases). Per germline, CDR1 ENHRY and CDR2 SYGVKD. Trimming took off 6 bases at V and 5 bases at J, with 11 bases between the two ends. The CDR3 has 12 amino acids. In nucleotides, the CDR3 is TGTGCCATCAGCCCGGGACTGGACGAGCAGTACTTC. Amino acids: CAISPGLDEQYF.

The rearrangement joins TRBV19 to TRBJ2-1; D is unclear. Germline CDR1 reads LNHDA; CDR2 reads SQIVND (reference sequence). Trimming removed 1 base at V and 8 bases at J, with 9 bases between. CDR3 length: 13 residues. CDR3 amino acids: CASSIGRNDEQFF. DNA of the CDR3: TGTGCCAGTAGTATAGGGCGGAACGATGAGCAGTTCTTC. Using reference TRBV19 and TRBJ2-1 for the parts outside the CDR3, the full variable domain is DGGITQSPKYLFRKEGQNVTLSCEQNLNHDAMYWYRQDPGQGLRLIYYSQIVNDFQKGDIAEGYSVSREKKESFPLTVTSAQKNPTAFYLCASSIGRNDEQFFGPGTRLTVL.

The chain couples TRBV11-2 to TRBJ1-3; unclear D gene. V shed 3 bases and J shed 0 bases, with 12 bases lying between them. The CDR3 is made up of 16 amino acids. Per germline, CDR1 SGHAT and CDR2 FQNNGV. In DNA form, the CDR3 reads TGTGCCAGCAGCTTCGGGCTCGGCTCCTCTGGAAACACCATATATTTT. Its translation is CASSFGLGSSGNTIYF.

V gene TRBV5-4 combines with J gene TRBJ2-1; 7 nucleotides line up with TRBD2. The CDR3 runs 14 residues. Germline assignment: CDR1 SGHNT and CDR2 YYREEE (reference sequence). J was trimmed by 9 bases and V by 10 bases; bases with no gene match: 16. CDR3 protein: CASQTRLADAEQFF. DNA for the CDR3: TGTGCCTCCCAAACGAGGCTAGCGGATGCTGAGCAGTTCTTC.

The gene calls are TRBV2 and TRBJ2-2; TRBD2 matches at 14 bases. The CDR3 loop spans 17 amino acids. Germline V CDR1 and CDR2: SNHLY, FYNNEI. After removal of 8 bases from V and 6 bases from J, the junction contained 11 bases not matched to a gene. CDR3 sequence reads: CASGSGLAGVWAGELFF. CDR3 sequence (DNA): TGTGCCAGCGGGTCGGGACTAGCGGGAGTCTGGGCCGGGGAGCTGTTTTTT.

This clonotype was counted between two and nine times. V gene TRBV18 combines with J gene TRBJ2-7; 13 bases are shared with TRBD2. J lost 5 bases, V lost 0 bases, and 13 bases had no gene match. This CDR3 comprises 19 residues. Germline lookup yields CDR1 KGHSH and CDR2 LQKENI. The CDR3 spells CASSPPTSGRDAHENEQYF. The CDR3 nucleotides are TGTGCCAGCTCACCACCCACTAGCGGGAGGGACGCCCACGAAAACGAGCAGTACTTC.

In its sample, this clonotype was seen many times. J is TRBJ2-7 and V is TRBV20-1; TRBD1 agrees at 8 bases. The CDR3 covers 14 residues. Trimming took 3 bases from V and 5 from J; bases not matched to a gene: 9. The germline gives CDR1 DFQATT, CDR2 SNEGSKA (reference sequence). The CDR3 nucleotides are TGCAGTGCTAGGAGGGGCCAGGGGGCGAACGAGCAGTACTTC. Encoded protein: CSARRGQGANEQYF.

The V and J genes are TRBV3-1 and TRBJ2-5, with 10 positions matching TRBD2. This CDR3 is 17 amino acids long. The germline gives CDR1 LGHDT, CDR2 YNNKEL (reference sequence). V shed 5 bases and J 4 bases; nucleotides not matched to a gene: 13. CDR3 sequence: CASSTGGLANIGETQYF. The CDR3 region has the DNA TGTGCCAGCAGCACAGGGGGACTAGCGAATATAGGAGAGACCCAGTACTTC.

This clonotype was counted between two and nine times. Being one base from a much bigger clone, this may be a read error. The gene calls are TRBV3-1 and TRBJ2-1; D uncertain. The CDR3 loop spans 13 amino acids. Looked up from germline, CDR1 is LGHDT and CDR2 is YNNKEL (reference sequence). The CDR3 nucleotides are TGTGCCAGCACCCCAGGTCCGTACAATGAGCAGTCCTTC. Its translation: CASTPGPYNEQSF.

DNA for the CDR3: TGCAGTGCTTACAGGACTAGCGGGAGGGCCGAGCAGTACTTC. Amino acids: CSAYRTSGRAEQYF. V usage is TRBV20-1 and J usage is TRBJ2-7, with TRBD2 matching 15 bases. Germline V gene data show CDR1 as DFQATT and CDR2 as SNEGSKA (reference sequence). The junction had 5 bases not matched to a gene; V was cut back by 5 bases and J by 6 bases. CDR3 length: 14 residues.

This clonotype came up many times. J is TRBJ2-5 and V is TRBV29-1; D might be TRBD2 (6 bases). There are 11 residues in the CDR3. V was cut by 5 bases and J by 5 bases, with 9 bases left in between. Per germline, CDR1 SQVTM and CDR2 ANQGSEA. The CDR3 bases are TGCAGCGTTCGGGGGTCGGAGACCCAGTACTTC. Encoded protein: CSVRGSETQYF.

This clonotype was detected many times. The chain uses TRBV2 and TRBJ1-5, with D possibly TRBD1 on 5 matching bases. The CDR3 runs 16 residues. The germline CDR1 and CDR2 sequences are SNHLY and FYNNEI. Trimming took off 2 bases at V and 2 bases at J, with 13 bases between the two ends. The CDR3 DNA is TGTGCCAGCAGTGAACTGGCAGGGCCAGGCAATCAGCCCCAGCATTTT. It codes for CASSELAGPGNQPQHF.

This clonotype was recorded many times. This chain joins TRBV5-6 and TRBJ2-7, with TRBD2 matching 8 bases. Germline lookup yields CDR1 SGHDT and CDR2 YYEEEE. The V and J ends lost 4 bases and 5 bases, in that order; junction bases with no gene match: 11. The CDR3 is made up of 15 amino acids. CDR3 region: CASSIGGTSLHEQYF. In DNA form, the CDR3 reads TGTGCCAGCAGCATAGGCGGGACTAGTCTCCACGAGCAGTACTTC.

This clonotype was picked up a small number of times. The rearrangement joins TRBV20-1 to TRBJ1-4; TRBD1 is a possible D gene (5 bases). Deletions cut 5 bases from V and 0 bases from J, with 10 bases between. CDR3 length: 14 amino acids. Germline CDR1 and CDR2: DFQATT and SNEGSKA (reference sequence). The CDR3 sequence: CSASLGPTNEKLFF. CDR3 nucleotide sequence: TGCAGTGCTTCTCTGGGACCAACTAATGAAAAACTGTTTTTT.

The CDR3 region has the DNA TGTGCCAGCAAGGGCTTCAGGGGTACCGGGGAGCTGTTTTTT. Translated, it gives CASKGFRGTGELFF. This chain links TRBV11-2 with TRBJ2-2; D perhaps matches TRBD1 (6 bases). The CDR3 length is 14 residues. V shed 7 bases and J shed 5 bases, with 14 bases lying between them. From germline, CDR1 is SGHAT and CDR2 FQNNGV.

In this sample, this clonotype turned up a few times. The gene calls are TRBV20-1 and TRBJ2-1, with TRBD2 matching over 14 bases. This CDR3 contains 16 residues. Trimming removed 5 bases from V and 1 base from J; junction bases left unmatched: 4. Germline V gives CDR1 DFQATT, CDR2 SNEGSKA (reference sequence). CDR3 nucleotide sequence: TGCAGTGCTGGACGACTAGCGGGAGGGTCCTACAATGAGCAGTTCTTC. It specifies CSAGRLAGGSYNEQFF.

This clonotype came up many times. CDR3 loop: CAISRTDQETQYF. The CDR3 DNA follows: TGTGCCATCAGTAGGACTGATCAAGAGACCCAGTACTTC. The chain recombines TRBV10-3 with TRBJ2-5; D may be TRBD2 (5 bases). CDR1 is ENHRY and CDR2 is SYGVKD in the germline V gene. V was pared by 5 bases and J by 2 bases, with 9 bases between. This CDR3 contains 13 residues.

The table lists this clonotype with many counts. The J gene is TRBJ1-5, the V gene TRBV10-3, with D possibly matching TRBD1 (5 bases). CDR1 and CDR2 (germline): ENHRY, SYGVKD. The V end lost 6 bases, the J end lost 2 bases, and 14 bases lay between the germline ends. The length of the CDR3 is 15 residues. The CDR3 protein is CAIRGDGAGNQPQHF. In DNA form, the CDR3 reads TGTGCCATCAGGGGGGATGGGGCTGGCAATCAGCCCCAGCATTTT.